Shown below are 22 T cell receptor beta chains from a single sample sequenced in a study of T cell responses to AZD1222 COVID-19 vaccine. Profiled with immunoSEQ multiplex PCR; TCRdb holds only in-frame clones, not every one. Of about 100,000 clones in the sample, about 91% are singletons; the top ten hold 18%. Sequenced here: peripheral blood, sampled on day 0 of AZD1222 vaccination. These receptors originate from an adult in good health.

The chain carries TRBV27 and TRBJ2-7; D is ambiguous. Between the trimmed V and J ends, which lost 2 bases and 7 bases, there was a span of 12 bases. The germline CDR1 and CDR2 sequences are MNHEY and SMNVEV (reference sequence). This CDR3 has 13 amino acids. CDR3 bases: TGTGCCAGCAGTTTACCCCCCCGCAGGGAGCAGTACTTC. Translated: CASSLPPRREQYF.

By frequency in the sample, this clone is medium-sized. The chain recombines TRBV18 with TRBJ1-6; no definite D call. Looked up from germline, CDR1 is KGHSH and CDR2 is LQKENI. The CDR3 extends over 13 amino acids. Trimming took off 3 bases at V and 8 bases at J, with 8 bases between the two ends. CDR3 loop: CASSPTADSPLHF. Here the CDR3 DNA reads TGTGCCAGCTCACCTACAGCTGATTCACCCCTCCACTTT. The full variable domain, with the rest looked up from reference TRBV18 and TRBJ1-6, is NAGVMQNPRHLVRRRGQEARLRCSPMKGHSHVYWYRQLPEEGLKFMVYLQKENIIDESGMPKERFSAEFPKEGPSILRIQQVVRGDSAAYFCASSPTADSPLHFGNGTRLTVT.

The table lists this clone with a few counts. The CDR3 end shows no conserved phenylalanine or tryptophan, and so a read error is likely. The chain couples TRBV2 to TRBJ1-6, with D unresolved. The ends were cut back, 2 bases at V and 7 bases at J, with 6 bases in the middle. The CDR3 runs to 13 residues. The germline CDR1 and CDR2 sequences are SNHLY and FYNNEI. Here the CDR3 reads CASSESPNSPLHL. The CDR3 nucleotides are TGTGCCAGCAGTGAATCCCCAAATTCACCCCTCCACCTT.

The chain recombines TRBV5-6 with TRBJ2-3, with TRBD1 identical over 10 bases. The CDR3 consists of 16 residues. V was clipped by 3 bases and J by 3 bases; unmatched bases: 7. Per the germline V gene, CDR1 is SGHDT and CDR2 is YYEEEE. The CDR3 is CASSSRDRGWTDTQYF. Here the CDR3 DNA reads TGTGCCAGCAGCTCCCGGGACAGGGGTTGGACAGATACGCAGTATTTT.

This sequence joins TRBV9 and TRBJ2-7, with 12 positions matching TRBD2. Trimming removed 0 bases from V and 7 bases from J; junction bases left unmatched: 8. Germline V gene lookup returns CDR1 SGDLS and CDR2 YYNGEE. This CDR3 is 16 amino acids long. The CDR3 sequence: CASSVGIGLAGIEQYF. Written as DNA, the CDR3 is TGTGCCAGCAGCGTAGGAATAGGACTAGCGGGGATAGAGCAGTACTTC.

The V call is TRBV19, the J call TRBJ1-5; D unresolved. V was shortened by 2 bases and J by 0 bases, with 5 bases between the two germline ends. Germline lookup yields CDR1 LNHDA and CDR2 SQIVND (reference sequence). The CDR3 has 14 amino acids. This CDR3 is CASSIRSSNQPQHF. For the CDR3, the DNA is TGTGCCAGTAGTATACGGTCTAGCAATCAGCCCCAGCATTTT. Full variable domain (rest looked up from reference TRBV19 and TRBJ1-5): DGGITQSPKYLFRKEGQNVTLSCEQNLNHDAMYWYRQDPGQGLRLIYYSQIVNDFQKGDIAEGYSVSREKKESFPLTVTSAQKNPTAFYLCASSIRSSNQPQHFGDGTRLSIL.

The V call is TRBV3-1 (or the pseudogene TRBV3-2), the J call TRBJ2-5; D tentatively fits TRBD1 or TRBD2 (5 bases each). This CDR3 comprises 15 residues. Germline assignment: CDR1 LGHDT and CDR2 YNNKEL (reference sequence). Trimming took 1 base from V and 0 from J, leaving 9 bases between them. CDR3 sequence (DNA): TGTGCCAGCAGCCAAGTGGGGGAGTACCAAGAGACCCAGTACTTC. This translates into CASSQVGEYQETQYF.

The J gene is TRBJ1-1, the V gene TRBV6-2 or TRBV6-3; 9 bases align to TRBD1. The CDR3 is made up of 18 amino acids. Germline lookup yields CDR1 MNHEY and CDR2 SVGEGT. Trimming at V came to 0 bases and at J to 4 bases, leaving 12 bases not matched to a gene. This CDR3 reads CASSYSSPTGGSRTEAFF. CDR3 DNA sequence: TGTGCCAGCAGTTACTCATCACCGACAGGGGGAAGTCGCACTGAAGCTTTCTTT.

This chain joins TRBV2 and TRBJ1-4; unclear D gene. The V gene lost 6 bases and the J gene lost 8 bases, with 10 bases spanning the gap. Germline V lookup: CDR1 SNHLY, CDR2 FYNNEI. This CDR3 has 12 residues. The CDR3 sequence is CASRPEGEKLFF. The CDR3 DNA reads as TGTGCCAGCAGGCCGGAAGGGGAAAAACTGTTTTTT.

This clone came up a few times. This sequence joins TRBV9 and TRBJ2-3; D not certain. The germline V gene encodes CDR1 SGDLS and CDR2 YYNGEE. Trimming removed 0 bases from V and 2 bases from J, with 13 bases in between. The CDR3 is 16 residues long. The CDR3 nucleotides read TGTGCCAGCAGCGTAGTGGGGTCTACTTTCACAGATACGCAGTATTTT. Its translation: CASSVVGSTFTDTQYF. Supplemented by reference TRBV9 and TRBJ2-3, the full variable domain reads DSGVTQTPKHLITATGQRVTLRCSPRSGDLSVYWYQQSLDQGLQFLIQYYNGEERAKGNILERFSAQQFPDLHSELNLSSLELGDSALYFCASSVVGSTFTDTQYFGPGTRLTVL.

The chain combines TRBV7-8 with TRBJ1-1; D gene ambiguous. Trimming stripped 0 bases from V and 0 bases from J, with 11 bases between. Germline CDR1 and CDR2: SGHVS and FQNEAQ. There are 16 residues in the CDR3. The DNA of the CDR3 is TGTGCCAGCAGCTTAGCTGGGCGGCTCATGAACACTGAAGCTTTCTTT. Translation gives CASSLAGRLMNTEAFF.

The chain has TRBV20-1 and TRBJ2-7; no clear D. The germline V gene has CDR1 DFQATT and CDR2 SNEGSKA (reference sequence). CDR3 length equals 11 residues. Trimming left V 6 bases short and J 6 bases short, with 12 bases between. CDR3 protein: CSAGPDSEQYF. The DNA of the CDR3 is TGCAGTGCCGGTCCCGATAGCGAGCAGTACTTC.

The chain couples TRBV6-5 to TRBJ1-5; D gene unclear. Germline-derived CDR1 and CDR2 are MNHEY and SVGAGI. The CDR3 is 15 amino acids. V was shortened by 6 bases and J by 1 base, with 13 bases between the two germline ends. This CDR3 reads CASSSPGRSNQPQHF. The CDR3 DNA is TGTGCCAGCAGCTCACCTGGCAGAAGCAATCAGCCCCAGCATTTT.

This clone was counted only a few times. J is TRBJ1-3 and V is TRBV7-6; TRBD1 is a possible D gene (5 bases). This CDR3 has 16 amino acids. Trimming stripped 1 base from V and 2 bases from J, with 12 bases between. Germline-derived CDR1 and CDR2 are SGHVS and FNYEAQ. DNA for the CDR3: TGTGCCAGCAGCTTAGAAGCGGGGGGACCTGGAAACACCATATATTTT. Protein: CASSLEAGGPGNTIYF.

The gene calls are TRBV11-3 and TRBJ2-5; TRBD1 is a possible D gene (6 bases). Germline loops: CDR1 SGHNT, CDR2 YENEEA. The V end lost 1 base, the J end lost 3 bases, and 12 bases lay between the germline ends. CDR3 length equals 15 residues. The CDR3 here is CASSLGGPGEETQYF. CDR3 sequence (DNA): TGTGCCAGCAGCTTAGGGGGCCCAGGGGAAGAGACCCAGTACTTC.

This chain joins TRBV5-8 and TRBJ2-2, with D unclear. Germline loops: CDR1 SGHTS, CDR2 YDEGEE. The ends were cut back, 3 bases at V and 0 bases at J, with 9 bases in the middle. The CDR3 spans 15 residues. The CDR3 loop reads CASSSLKSNTGELFF. The CDR3 nucleotides read TGTGCCAGCAGCTCACTAAAATCGAACACCGGGGAGCTGTTTTTT.

This clone was counted only a few times. The chain joins TRBV12-3 or TRBV12-4 to TRBJ1-2; D uncertain. Trimming shortened V by 1 base and J by 8 bases, and 11 bases separated the two germline ends. The CDR3 spans 13 residues. The CDR3 nucleotides read TGTGCCAGCAGTTTAGATCCTATTCGGGGCTACACCTTC. The encoded protein is CASSLDPIRGYTF.

V is TRBV2 and J is TRBJ1-5; D perhaps matches TRBD1 (6 bases). Per the germline V gene, CDR1 is SNHLY and CDR2 is FYNNEI. CDR3 length: 13 amino acids. V was pared by 3 bases and J by 6 bases, with 9 bases between. The CDR3 sequence: CASSERGVQPQHF. In DNA, the CDR3 is TGTGCCAGCAGTGAGAGGGGGGTTCAGCCCCAGCATTTT.

V and J are TRBV27 and TRBJ2-7; no definite D call. Trimming took 0 bases from V and 6 from J, leaving 9 bases between them. Per the germline V gene, CDR1 is MNHEY and CDR2 is SMNVEV (reference sequence). This CDR3 is built from 13 residues. CDR3: CASSLSLAGEQYF. CDR3 DNA sequence: TGTGCCAGCAGTTTATCCCTCGCTGGCGAGCAGTACTTC.

V usage is TRBV4-1 and J usage is TRBJ2-1, with 7 nucleotides matching TRBD2. The CDR3 has 13 residues. Losses at the gene ends were 4 bases for V and 8 bases for J; bases not matched to a gene: 5. Looked up from germline, CDR1 is MGHRA and CDR2 is YSYEKL. CDR3 residues: CASSLGRWDEQFF. DNA for the CDR3: TGCGCCAGCAGCCTCGGGAGGTGGGATGAGCAGTTCTTC.

V usage is TRBV5-4 and J usage is TRBJ2-5; tentative D call: TRBD1 (6 bases). CDR1 and CDR2 from the germline V gene are SGHNT and YYREEE (reference sequence). V dropped 4 bases and J dropped 4 bases, with 17 bases sitting between them. This CDR3 contains 15 residues. The CDR3 loop is CASSVRDKATETQYF. The CDR3 region has the DNA TGTGCCAGCAGCGTCCGGGACAAGGCCACAGAGACCCAGTACTTC.

The CDR3 protein is CATDPRAGANEQFF. CDR3 sequence (DNA): TGTGCCACCGACCCAAGAGCGGGGGCCAATGAGCAGTTCTTC. This sequence joins TRBV6-5 and TRBJ2-1; 8 nucleotides line up with TRBD2. CDR3 length: 14 residues. After removal of 10 bases from V and 6 bases from J, the junction contained 11 bases not matched to a gene. Germline CDR1 and CDR2: MNHEY and SVGAGI.